Following are 17 T cell receptor beta chains from one sample sequenced in a study of blood T cell repertoires in COVID-19. Clones were sequenced by immunoSEQ multiplex PCR, and TCRdb holds only the in-frame ones, with some missing. The table includes 200,000 to 300,000 clones, 80% to 90% detected once. What was sequenced was peripheral blood. These receptors all stem from a young man with active or convalescent COVID-19.

The J gene is TRBJ1-1, the V gene TRBV7-2; TRBD1 is a possible D gene (5 bases). The CDR3 has 13 residues. V was shortened by 6 bases and J by 11 bases, with 19 bases between the two germline ends. The V gene's germline CDR1 is SGHTA and CDR2 FQGNSA. In DNA form, the CDR3 reads TGTGCCAGCAGATCCCTCGGGGGGGATTTCGCTTTCTTT. Protein: CASRSLGGDFAFF.

The V and J genes are TRBV3-1 (or the pseudogene TRBV3-2) and TRBJ2-4, with TRBD2 as a possible D gene (7 bases). The V gene lost 2 bases and the J gene lost 4 bases, with 18 bases spanning the gap. The V gene's germline CDR1 is LGHDT and CDR2 YNNKEL (reference sequence). This CDR3 has 17 residues. The chain's CDR3 is CASSQQGMAGEKNIQYF. DNA of the CDR3: TGTGCCAGCAGCCAACAGGGGATGGCGGGGGAAAAAAACATTCAGTACTTC.

V gene TRBV6-5 combines with J gene TRBJ1-1; D is undetermined. The CDR3 is made up of 12 amino acids. Germline CDR1 MNHEY, CDR2 SVGAGI. V gave up 6 bases and J gave up 4 bases, with 9 bases separating them. This CDR3 is CASSRDGTEAFF. Here the CDR3 DNA reads TGTGCCAGCAGCCGCGATGGCACTGAAGCTTTCTTT.

The CDR3 sequence is CASSPDRERRELFF. Here the CDR3 DNA reads TGTGCCAGCAGCCCAGACAGGGAGCGCCGGGAGCTGTTTTTT. The gene calls are TRBV2 and TRBJ2-2; the match to TRBD1 covers 7 bases. The germline gives CDR1 SNHLY, CDR2 FYNNEI. Trimming cost V 6 bases and J 9 bases; bases outside gene matches: 10. This CDR3 comprises 14 residues.

The chain has TRBV7-6 and TRBJ2-7; tentative D call: TRBD1 (5 bases). The CDR3 length is 16 residues. V gave up 0 bases and J gave up 0 bases, with 12 bases separating them. The germline gives CDR1 SGHVS, CDR2 FNYEAQ. The chain's CDR3 is CASSLAQGPSSYEQYF. The CDR3 nucleotides read TGTGCCAGCAGCTTAGCTCAGGGCCCGAGCTCCTACGAGCAGTACTTC.

The CDR3 loop is CASSRDRDSNSPLHF. CDR3 sequence (DNA): TGTGCCAGCAGCCGAGACCGGGACAGTAATTCACCCCTCCACTTT. The chain is built from TRBV7-9 and TRBJ1-6; 7 nucleotides agree with TRBD1. Looked up from germline, CDR1 is SEHNR and CDR2 is FQNEAQ (reference sequence). With V trimmed by 5 bases and J by 6 bases, 7 bases remained unmatched. This CDR3 region has 15 residues.

V is TRBV13 and J is TRBJ2-7; 7 positions agree with TRBD2. V gave up 2 bases and J gave up 7 bases; unmatched junction bases: 8. This CDR3 has 14 amino acids. Germline lookup yields CDR1 PRHDT and CDR2 FYEKMQ (reference sequence). The CDR3 nucleotides are TGTGCCAGCAGCTTAAAAAGGGTGGGAGGGGAGCAGTACTTC. Translation: CASSLKRVGGEQYF. Looking up the rest from reference TRBV13 and TRBJ2-7 gives the full variable domain: AAGVIQSPRHLIKEKRETATLKCYPIPRHDTVYWYQQGPGQDPQFLISFYEKMQSDKGSIPDRFSAQQFSDYHSELNMSSLELGDSALYFCASSLKRVGGEQYFGPGTRLTVT.

J is TRBJ2-7 and V is TRBV10-2, with 10 bases that match TRBD2. V dropped 7 bases and J dropped 3; count of bases not matched to a gene: 6. Looked up from germline, CDR1 is WSHSY and CDR2 is SAAADI. The CDR3 totals 14 residues. CDR3 sequence (DNA): TGCGCCAGCACCGTAGCGGGGGGAAACTACGAGCAGTACTTC. Its translation: CASTVAGGNYEQYF.

The chain is built from TRBV6-5 and TRBJ1-3; D remains unclear. CDR3 length: 14 residues. Germline CDR1 is MNHEY and CDR2 is SVGAGI. Trimming removed 4 bases from V and 3 bases from J, with 10 bases in between. Written as DNA, the CDR3 is TGTGCCAGCAGTTCACAGATGGTTGGAAACACCATATATTTT. Protein product: CASSSQMVGNTIYF.

The CDR3 here is CASSIGGRGVDEQFF. The CDR3 DNA reads as TGTGCCAGTAGTATAGGGGGCAGGGGTGTTGATGAGCAGTTCTTC. The chain joins TRBV19 to TRBJ2-1; D may be TRBD1 (6 bases). The V end was cut by 1 base, the J end by 8 bases, with 15 bases between. CDR3 length: 15 amino acids. Germline CDR1 LNHDA, CDR2 SQIVND (reference sequence). Complete variable domain (other parts from reference TRBV19 and TRBJ2-1): DGGITQSPKYLFRKEGQNVTLSCEQNLNHDAMYWYRQDPGQGLRLIYYSQIVNDFQKGDIAEGYSVSREKKESFPLTVTSAQKNPTAFYLCASSIGGRGVDEQFFGPGTRLTVL.

Concerning this clone: The same CDR3 arises from other DNA sequences in this sample as well. The rearrangement uses TRBV12-3 or TRBV12-4 and TRBJ1-1; no definite D call. Trimming pared 5 bases from V and 4 bases from J, leaving 8 bases between. The CDR3 is 12 amino acids. The CDR3 nucleotides read TGTGCCAGCAGTCTCCGGGGCACTGAAGCTTTCTTT. Translating it yields CASSLRGTEAFF.

This chain joins TRBV4-2 and TRBJ2-2, with 13 bases lining up with TRBD2. Germline CDR1 is LGHNA and CDR2 is YNFKEQ. This CDR3 comprises 15 residues. The V segment lost 3 bases and the J segment 10 bases; nucleotides outside the gene matches: 5. The CDR3 nucleotides read TGTGCCAGCAGCCACACTAGCGGGGGGGCTGAGGAGCTGTTTTTT. It encodes CASSHTSGGAEELFF.

J is TRBJ1-1 and V is TRBV2, with D possibly matching TRBD1 (5 bases). The V gene's germline CDR1 is SNHLY and CDR2 FYNNEI. V lost 6 bases and J lost 0, with 14 bases in between. This CDR3 region has 15 residues. For the CDR3, the DNA is TGTGCCAGCAGGTGGGGCGCTGGGCTGAACACTGAAGCTTTCTTT. Protein sequence: CASRWGAGLNTEAFF.

This chain uses TRBV6-6 with TRBJ1-6; no reliable D call. Germline CDR1 reads MNHNY; CDR2 reads SVGAGI (reference sequence). The CDR3 covers 18 residues. V lost 5 bases and J lost 1, with 18 bases in between. CDR3 region: CASSPTEGGDSYNSPLHF. DNA of the CDR3: TGTGCCAGCAGTCCCACGGAGGGAGGTGATTCCTATAATTCACCCCTCCACTTT.

The chain carries TRBV5-4 and TRBJ1-4; possible D gene TRBD1, 6 bases. Germline V gene lookup returns CDR1 SGHNT and CDR2 YYREEE (reference sequence). The V end was cut by 7 bases, the J end by 6 bases, with 10 bases between. This CDR3 is built from 12 residues. The CDR3 sequence: CASGTLDEKLFF. The CDR3 DNA sequence: TGTGCCAGCGGGACATTGGATGAAAAACTGTTTTTT.

In the case of this clone: Relative to the germline gene, one junction end is altered; a read error may explain this. The chain links TRBV27 to TRBJ2-3; 10 bases align to TRBD1. The CDR3 length is 17 residues. From germline, CDR1 is MNHEY and CDR2 SMNVEV (reference sequence). The CDR3 nucleotides read TGTGCCAGCATTTTATCCCCGGGACAGGGGTTCACAGATACGCAGTATTTT. Translating it yields CASILSPGQGFTDTQYF.

The rearrangement joins TRBV5-6 to TRBJ2-7; D perhaps matches TRBD2 (6 bases). The V gene lost 0 bases and the J gene lost 3 bases, with 16 bases spanning the gap. Germline CDR1 and CDR2: SGHDT and YYEEEE. The CDR3 totals 16 residues. Here the CDR3 reads CASSLAGGVLLYEQYF. In DNA form, the CDR3 reads TGTGCCAGCAGCTTGGCCGGCGGGGTCCTCCTCTACGAGCAGTACTTC. Full variable domain (missing parts from reference TRBV5-6 and TRBJ2-7): DAGVTQSPTHLIKTRGQQVTLRCSPKSGHDTVSWYQQALGQGPQFIFQYYEEEERQRGNFPDRFSGHQFPNYSSELNVNALLLGDSALYLCASSLAGGVLLYEQYFGPGTRLTVT.